What follows describes a single T cell receptor beta chain. Its antigen is currently unknown. This sample was taken from a study of cytomegalovirus exposure and HLA in healthy donors. Regarding the study as a whole: Per a prior analysis, the majority of TCR beta V segments were productive roughly 90% or roughly 30% of the time.

Vbeta (60) and Jbeta (13) primers were used in the PCR. Produced via immunoSEQ multiplex PCR; TCRdb's table is partial and in-frame only. Among some 220,000 clones listed, around 89% were seen once. The receptor's source is a woman younger than 35 in good health and CMV-seronegative. The sequenced material came from PBMCs.

The CDR3 bases are TGTGCCAGCAGCCTGCGGGAGCTCAGCACCGGGGAGCTGTTTTTT. Translating gives CASSLRELSTGELFF. The chain couples TRBV9 to TRBJ2-2; the match to TRBD2 covers 7 bases. Germline V gene data show CDR1 as SGDLS and CDR2 as YYNGEE. This CDR3 contains 15 residues. V shed 4 bases, J shed 4 bases, and the junction held 7 bases outside the gene matches.